This is a list of T cell receptor beta chains from one sample in a study of shared clonotypes between healthy human individuals. Assay: immunoSEQ multiplex PCR; the TCRdb copy retains only in-frame clones and omits some. The sample records 2 million or so clones, 95% being singletons. Sequenced sample: naive CD4+ T cells sorted from blood. These receptors were obtained from a man younger than 30 in good health. The CDR3 runs from the conserved cysteine through the conserved F or W. Fields, in order: J gene, clone size, D gene, V gene, CDR3 protein, CDR3 DNA. The D gene is left open where the match is weak. Clone size, where shown, is once, few, many, or a class for clones that have expanded.

>TRBJ1-5|NA|NA|TRBV5-6
CASSALGNQPQHF
TGTGCCAGCAGCGCACTAGGGAATCAGCCCCAGCATTTT
>TRBJ1-5|NA|NA|TRBV30
CAWTPRRGGNQPQHF
TGTGCCTGGACCCCCCGCAGGGGAGGAAATCAGCCCCAGCATTTT
>TRBJ1-2|NA|TRBD1|TRBV6-5
CASRDRTGGWDGYTF
TGTGCCAGCAGAGACCGGACAGGGGGTTGGGATGGCTACACCTTC
>TRBJ2-3|NA|TRBD2|TRBV5-1
CASSQGLAGGADTQYF
TGCGCCAGCAGCCAGGGACTAGCGGGGGGCGCAGATACGCAGTATTTT
>TRBJ2-7|NA|TRBD2|TRBV9
CASARENYEQYF
TGTGCCAGCGCGCGGGAGAACTACGAGCAGTACTTC
>TRBJ2-1|once|NA|TRBV7-9
CASSLVTSSYNEQFF
TGTGCCAGCAGCTTAGTAACGAGCTCCTACAATGAGCAGTTCTTC
>TRBJ1-2|NA|NA|TRBV25-1
CASSEPGIYGYTF
TGTGCCAGCAGTGAACCGGGAATCTATGGCTACACCTTC
>TRBJ2-1|NA|NA|TRBV5-1
CASSPQGASGEQFF
TGCGCCAGCAGCCCCCAGGGCGCGTCTGGCGAGCAGTTCTTC
>TRBJ2-7|NA|NA|TRBV28
CASSFVGRVEQYF
TGTGCCAGCAGTTTTGTGGGACGGGTGGAGCAGTACTTC
>TRBJ2-7|NA|NA|TRBV7-9
CASSLMSVLSYEQYF
TGTGCCAGCAGCTTAATGTCTGTGCTCTCCTACGAGCAGTACTTC
>TRBJ2-7|NA|NA|TRBV7-8
CASSLVRGLVSYEQYF
TGTGCCAGCAGCTTAGTAAGAGGGTTGGTATCCTACGAGCAGTACTTC
>TRBJ2-5|NA|NA|TRBV25-1
CASSEYGAGETQYF
TGTGCCAGCAGTGAATATGGAGCAGGAGAGACCCAGTACTTC
>TRBJ1-5|once|TRBD1|TRBV6-4
CASRPNRGLNQPQHF
TGTGCCAGCAGACCGAACAGGGGGCTTAATCAGCCCCAGCATTTT
>TRBJ1-1|NA|NA|TRBV7-9
CASSLGQGGVTEAFF
TGTGCCAGCAGCTTAGGTCAGGGTGGAGTCACTGAAGCTTTCTTT
>TRBJ1-1|once|NA|TRBV18
CASSPPFGMNTEAFF
TGTGCCAGCTCACCACCTTTCGGGATGAACACTGAAGCTTTCTTT
>TRBJ2-5|NA|NA|TRBV7-9
CASSLVGETQYF
TGTGCCAGCAGCTTAGTAGGAGAGACCCAGTACTTC
>TRBJ2-1|NA|TRBD2|TRBV5-4
CASSSQFAGGPNEQFF
TGTGCCAGCAGCTCCCAGTTTGCGGGGGGCCCCAATGAGCAGTTCTTC
>TRBJ1-6|NA|NA|TRBV5-1
CASRDSGDSYNSPLHF
TGCGCCAGTAGGGATTCAGGGGACTCCTATAATTCACCCCTCCACTTT
>TRBJ2-7|NA|NA|TRBV5-6
CASSPVGTPEVYEQYF
TGTGCCAGCAGCCCGGTAGGGACCCCGGAGGTCTACGAGCAGTACTTC
>TRBJ2-1|NA|NA|TRBV4-2
CASSQDPSSYNEQFF
TGTGCCAGCAGCCAAGACCCTAGCTCCTACAATGAGCAGTTCTTC
>TRBJ2-7|NA|TRBD2|TRBV4-1
CASSRGLADTYEQYF
TGCGCCAGCAGCCGGGGACTAGCGGATACTTACGAGCAGTACTTC
>TRBJ2-1|NA|NA|TRBV20-1
CSARVGNEQFF
TGCAGTGCTAGAGTGGGAAATGAGCAGTTCTTC
>TRBJ1-1|NA|TRBD1|TRBV2
CASSPGQGLEAFF
TGTGCCAGCAGTCCGGGACAGGGGTTGGAAGCTTTCTTT
>TRBJ2-5|NA|TRBD2|TRBV19
CASSISGLKGTSGEQETQYF
TGTGCCAGTAGTATTTCGGGCCTGAAAGGGACTAGCGGGGAACAAGAGACCCAGTACTTC
>TRBJ1-2|NA|NA|TRBV28
CASSLLTGYGYTF
TGTGCCAGCAGTTTATTAACTGGCTATGGCTACACCTTC
>TRBJ2-7|NA|NA|TRBV6-5
CASSYSAGLTYEQYF
TGTGCCAGCAGTTACTCAGCAGGGCTAACCTACGAGCAGTACTTC
>TRBJ2-2|NA|NA|TRBV11-3
CASSLDNRAGELFF
TGTGCCAGCAGCTTAGATAACAGGGCAGGAGAGCTGTTTTTT
>TRBJ1-1|NA|NA|TRBV25-1
CASSGLGANTEAFF
TGTGCCAGCAGTGGTCTGGGGGCGAACACTGAAGCTTTCTTT
>TRBJ2-2|NA|NA|TRBV6-6
CASNRQEAGELFF
TGTGCCAGCAACAGACAGGAGGCCGGGGAGCTGTTTTTT
>TRBJ2-3|few|NA|TRBV10-1
CASSESRGGSTDTQYF
TGCGCCAGCAGTGAGTCTCGAGGGGGGAGCACAGATACGCAGTATTTT
>TRBJ2-3|once|TRBD2|TRBV6-1
CASSASLLAGGIDTQYF
TGTGCCAGCAGTGCGTCCCTACTAGCGGGAGGAATAGATACGCAGTATTTT
>TRBJ1-2|NA|NA|TRBV7-2
CASSRAGNYGYTF
TGTGCCAGCAGCCGGGCGGGAAACTATGGCTACACCTTC
>TRBJ1-2|NA|NA|TRBV30
CAWSVKSGSGYTF
TGTGCCTGGAGTGTAAAGTCAGGATCTGGCTACACCTTC
>TRBJ2-1|NA|TRBD2|TRBV10-2
CASRGWTSDGDEQFF
TGCGCCAGCAGGGGATGGACTAGCGACGGTGATGAGCAGTTCTTC
>TRBJ2-7|NA|NA|TRBV6-5
CASSYSKGGLSREQYF
TGTGCCAGCAGTTACTCGAAGGGAGGCCTCTCCCGGGAGCAGTACTTC
>TRBJ2-3|NA|NA|TRBV5-4
CASSATSTDTQYF
TGTGCCAGCAGCGCGACTAGCACAGATACGCAGTATTTT